The clone carrying this TCR beta chain has just a few counts. The antigen remains unidentified. The data belong to a study of early T cells in non-severe SARS-CoV-2 infection. Across the whole study: The input, bulk RNA from unsorted whole blood, was sequenced, and chains were unpaired. Study findings and constraints: Private and CD4 specificities were missed by VDJdb matching, skewed to anti-spike CD8.

The CDR3 has 15 amino acids. Germline CDR1 LGHNA, CDR2 YNFKEQ. V was pared by 0 bases and J by 8 bases, with 11 bases between. Unique molecular identifiers tagged individual cDNA molecules. TCRdb ran MiXCR on the 5' RACE reads and lists one entry per CDR3 protein. The data show approximately 110,000 distinct CDR3 sequences, 14% to 15% seen once. Sequences were obtained from whole blood. This clonotype originated in an adult who was a healthcare worker with PCR-confirmed SARS-CoV-2 infection or an uninfected control (not recorded which). The V and J genes are TRBV4-2 and TRBJ1-6; a weak D match, TRBD1 (6 bases). The CDR3 nucleotides read TGTGCCAGCAGCCAAGATGTACCAGGGGATTCACCCCTCCACTTT. Protein product: CASSQDVPGDSPLHF.